This TCR beta chain was identified during a study of post-analysis software for immune sequencing data. At the level of the study: Patients had relapsing-remitting, secondary progressive or progressive-relapsing multiple sclerosis; some lacked subtype. Study outcomes and limitations: In patients, about five TRBV segments were more frequent than in controls, with TRBV5-6, TRBV5-1 and TRBV20-1 among them. F measure clustering grouped samples strongly by preparation batch. Compared with controls, patients showed significantly lower normalized Chao1 diversity.

This CDR3 contains 17 residues. Losses at the gene ends were 7 bases for V and 8 bases for J; bases not matched to a gene: 17. Germline CDR1 is SQVTM and CDR2 is ANQGSEA. Libraries were made from TCR beta cDNA, and they carried unique molecular identifiers. When about 0.95 to 10 million T cells were used, they gave hundreds of thousands of cDNA molecules. TCRdb reprocessed the PCR reads with MiXCR, giving one entry per CDR3 protein. This table has roughly 650,000 distinct CDR3 sequences, about 60% appearing once. With regard to this clonotype: Its target is not known.

V gene TRBV29-1 combines with J gene TRBJ1-4; 12 bases match TRBD1. Sequenced sample: blood. This TCR was sampled from a girl aged 2-10 years with multiple sclerosis. This CDR3 reads CSARRGTGGDWGEKLFF. The CDR3 nucleotides are TGCAGCGCGAGGAGGGGGACAGGGGGCGATTGGGGAGAAAAACTGTTTTTT.